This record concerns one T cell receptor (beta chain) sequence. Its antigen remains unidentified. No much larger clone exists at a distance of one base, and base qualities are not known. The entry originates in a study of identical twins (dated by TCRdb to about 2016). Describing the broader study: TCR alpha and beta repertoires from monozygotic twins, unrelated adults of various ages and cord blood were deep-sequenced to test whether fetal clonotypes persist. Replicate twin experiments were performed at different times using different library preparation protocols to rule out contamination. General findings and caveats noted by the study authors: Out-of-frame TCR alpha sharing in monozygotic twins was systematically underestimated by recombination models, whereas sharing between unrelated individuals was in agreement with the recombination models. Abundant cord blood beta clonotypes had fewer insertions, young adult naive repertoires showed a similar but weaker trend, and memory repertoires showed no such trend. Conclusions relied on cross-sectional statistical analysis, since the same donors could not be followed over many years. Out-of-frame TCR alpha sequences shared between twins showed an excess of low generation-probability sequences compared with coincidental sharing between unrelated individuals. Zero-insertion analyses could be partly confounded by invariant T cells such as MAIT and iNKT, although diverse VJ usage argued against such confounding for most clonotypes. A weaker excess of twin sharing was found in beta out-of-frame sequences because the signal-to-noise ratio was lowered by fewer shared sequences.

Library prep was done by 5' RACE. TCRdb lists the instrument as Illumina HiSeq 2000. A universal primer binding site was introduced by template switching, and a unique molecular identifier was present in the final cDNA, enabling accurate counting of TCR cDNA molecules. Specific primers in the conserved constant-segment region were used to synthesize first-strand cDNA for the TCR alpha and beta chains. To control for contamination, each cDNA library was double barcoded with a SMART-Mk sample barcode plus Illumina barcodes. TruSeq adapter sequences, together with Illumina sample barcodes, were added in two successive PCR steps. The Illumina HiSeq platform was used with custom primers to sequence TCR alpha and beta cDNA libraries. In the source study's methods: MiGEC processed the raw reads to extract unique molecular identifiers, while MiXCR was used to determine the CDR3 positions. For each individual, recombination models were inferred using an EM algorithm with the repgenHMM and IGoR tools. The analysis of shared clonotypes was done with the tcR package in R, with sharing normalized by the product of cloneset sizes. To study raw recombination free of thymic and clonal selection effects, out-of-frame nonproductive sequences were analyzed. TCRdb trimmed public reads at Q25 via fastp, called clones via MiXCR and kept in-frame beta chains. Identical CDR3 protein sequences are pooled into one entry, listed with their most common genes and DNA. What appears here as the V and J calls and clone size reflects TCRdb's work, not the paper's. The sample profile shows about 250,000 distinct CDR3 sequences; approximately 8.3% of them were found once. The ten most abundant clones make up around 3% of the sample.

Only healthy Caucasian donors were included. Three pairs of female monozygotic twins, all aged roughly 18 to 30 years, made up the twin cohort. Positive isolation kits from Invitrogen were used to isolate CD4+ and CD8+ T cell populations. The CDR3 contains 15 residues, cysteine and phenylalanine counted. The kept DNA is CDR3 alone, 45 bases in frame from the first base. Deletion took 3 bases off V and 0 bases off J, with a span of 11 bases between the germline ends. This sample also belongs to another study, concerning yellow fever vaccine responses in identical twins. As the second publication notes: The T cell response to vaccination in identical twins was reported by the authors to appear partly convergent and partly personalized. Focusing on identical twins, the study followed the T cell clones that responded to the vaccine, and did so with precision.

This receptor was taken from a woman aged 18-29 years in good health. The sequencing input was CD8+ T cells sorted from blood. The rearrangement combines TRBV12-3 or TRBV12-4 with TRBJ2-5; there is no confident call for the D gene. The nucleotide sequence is TGTGCCAGCAGTTTTGCTCGACGGTACCAAGAGACCCAGTACTTC. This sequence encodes CASSFARRYQETQYF.